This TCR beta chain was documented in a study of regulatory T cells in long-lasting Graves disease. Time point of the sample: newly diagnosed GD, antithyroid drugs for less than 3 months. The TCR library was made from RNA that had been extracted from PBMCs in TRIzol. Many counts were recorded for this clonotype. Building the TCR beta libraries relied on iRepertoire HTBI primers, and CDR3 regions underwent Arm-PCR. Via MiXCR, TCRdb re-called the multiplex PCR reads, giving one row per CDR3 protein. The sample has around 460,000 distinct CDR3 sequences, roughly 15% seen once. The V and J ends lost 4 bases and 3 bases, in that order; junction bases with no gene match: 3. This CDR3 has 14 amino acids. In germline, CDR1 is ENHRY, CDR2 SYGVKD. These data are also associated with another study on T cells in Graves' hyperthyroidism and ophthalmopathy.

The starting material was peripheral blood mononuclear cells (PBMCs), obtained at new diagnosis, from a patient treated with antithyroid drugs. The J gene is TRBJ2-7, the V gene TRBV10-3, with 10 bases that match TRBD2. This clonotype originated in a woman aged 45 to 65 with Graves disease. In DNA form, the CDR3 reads TGTGCCATCAGTGCCGGACTAGCGGTCTACGAGCAGTACTTC. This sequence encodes CAISAGLAVYEQYF.